This T cell receptor (beta chain) was identified in a study of blood T cell repertoires in COVID-19 (dated by TCRdb to 2019 to 2021). For the study in its entirety: Samples from collaborators originated in the United States, Italy and Spain and spanned both the acute and convalescent phases of COVID-19. The prospective study material was composed of cDNA or gDNA derived from T cells, B-cell-depleted T cells, or PBMCs. Subjects who had been exposed to COVID-19, were actively infected with it, or had recovered from it provided the deeply sampled blood TCRbeta repertoires that made up the dataset. A freely available public database, intended as a resource for researchers studying the immune response to SARS-CoV-2, is where the repertoires were released. The samples were drawn from the first 160 participants of the ongoing ImmuneRACE study and from 1,254 subjects provided by 6 global collaborators. Sample metadata almost always included a de-identified subject ID, COVID-19 status, age in years and sex. Where HLA class I and class II types were available, the types were taken from metadata supplied by the sample provider, not from assay-based typing. The investigation overall reported the following: The quantity of clinical and demographic metadata differed by source and by participant and was supplied without curation.

As encoded in the germline V gene, CDR1 is SGHRS while CDR2 is YFSETQ. From its cysteine to its phenylalanine, the CDR3 spans 17 amino acids. CDR3 DNA is the only sequence kept; it has 51 bases, read in frame from the first base. Compared with germline, V lacks 2 bases and J lacks 0 bases; bases without a gene match: 10. TCRbeta CDR3 regions were amplified from genomic DNA using the immunoSEQ Assay, a bias-controlled multiplex PCR. On the authors' methods: Within the assay, amplification of reference gene primers was used to estimate how many nucleated cells each sample contained. To quantify the absolute abundance of each unique TCRbeta CDR3 rearrangement, sequence reads were collapsed and filtered. For each sample, productive Simpson clonality was calculated as the square root of Simpson's diversity index across productive rearrangements. The source is immuneACCESS, and TCRdb retained only in-frame sequences with V and J called. Part of the clones is not carried over; for the studies checked, unresolved V genes explain less than half of this, and the remainder is unexplained. V and J calls and clone size come straight from that table; D and trimming were deduced from the DNA. The sample table holds fewer than 200,000 clones, of which 82% were seen once. Together, the top ten hold 15% to 20% of the sample.

In the prospective study, participants were roughly 18 to 95 years old, resided in 20 to 30 geographic areas of the United States, and were enrolled through a virtual design. In the prospective study, cohorts were assigned on the basis of participant-reported clinical history obtained from a screening survey and a study questionnaire. ImmuneRACE Cohort 3 recovered participants were defined by two consecutive negative NP/OP PCR tests, healthcare professional clearance, or symptom resolution. In the prospective study, whole blood, serum and a nasopharyngeal or oropharyngeal swab were collected from each participant by mobile phlebotomists. Prospective study participants could optionally give additional blood draws and questionnaires over a 2-month period. Blood samples from the prospective study were shipped frozen or at room temperature prior to DNA extraction. In regard to this clone: There is no known antigen for this receptor. No much larger clonotype is one base removed from it; base qualities were not supplied.

The sequence was obtained from a man between 60 and 75 years old who had recovered from COVID-19. The V gene is TRBV5-1 and the J gene is TRBJ1-2, and 7 junction bases match TRBD1. The sequenced sample consisted of PBMCs or T cells enriched from blood (not recorded which). The nucleotide sequence reads as follows: TGCGCCAGCAGCTTTGGAAGGGGGCGAACTGCTAACTATGGCTACACCTTC. The encoded protein is CASSFGRGRTANYGYTF. Full variable domain (CDR3 extended with the reference TRBV5-1 and TRBJ1-2 proteins): KAGVTQTPRYLIKTRGQQVTLSCSPISGHRSVSWYQQTPGQGLQFLFEYFSETQRNKGNFPGRFSGRQFSNSRSEMNVSTLELGDSALYLCASSFGRGRTANYGYTFGSGTRLTVV.